This T cell receptor (beta chain) was captured by sequencing in a study of cytotoxic CD8 clonotypes in ibrutinib-treated CLL. Clones were sequenced by immunoSEQ multiplex PCR, and TCRdb holds only the in-frame ones, with some missing. The sample has about 120,000 clones, more than 55% seen once. Trimming pared 11 bases from V and 7 bases from J, leaving 18 bases between. Germline lookup yields CDR1 ENHRY and CDR2 SYGVKD. This CDR3 has 13 amino acids. This TCR was sampled from a human donor with chronic lymphocytic leukemia. V and J are TRBV10-3 and TRBJ2-1; D unclear. The source material was PBMCs, sampled after 24 months of ibrutinib treatment. The CDR3 sequence is CAASSAMGNEQFF. In DNA, the CDR3 is TGTGCCGCATCTAGTGCCATGGGGAATGAGCAGTTCTTC.